The T cell receptor beta chain under discussion was sequenced for a study of shared clonotypes between healthy human individuals. Whole-study context: Per donor, three plates held CD4 naive cells, three held CD4 memory, two held CD8 naive and one held CD8 memory.

Healthy and HIV-negative, the adult donors had no recent acute infections or vaccinations. Profiling relied on immunoSEQ multiplex PCR, and the TCRdb table lists in-frame clones only, not all of them. The top ten clones hold roughly 0.61% of a sample with 900,000 to 1,200,000 clones, about four fifths of them seen once. Trimming took off 3 bases at V and 2 bases at J, with 9 bases between the two ends. Germline CDR1 reads SEHNR; CDR2 reads FQNEAQ (reference sequence). The CDR3 has 14 residues. About this clone itself: Its antigen is currently unknown.

General study results and limits: Few donors restricted represented genetic and exposure-history diversity. Across a handful of donors, naive CD4 shared 5% to 6%, naive CD8 over 3%, memory CD4 roughly 2.1%, memory CD8 roughly 0.37%.

The sample consisted of memory CD4+ T cells from PBMCs. Subset described: CD45RA-negative fraction. This chain connects TRBV7-9 to TRBJ2-3; a weak D match, TRBD2 (6 bases). This sequence originates from a man between 18 and 29 years old in good health. Some clones in this sample may be carry-over from other donors' samples. Written as DNA, the CDR3 is TGTGCCAGCAGCTTTATAGCGGTCACAGATACGCAGTATTTT. This codes for CASSFIAVTDTQYF.